The 25 T cell receptor beta chains below were found in one sample sequenced in a study of T cell repertoires in cytomegalovirus infection. From the reads, TCRdb called clonotypes with MiXCR, one entry per CDR3 protein. The table lists 450,000 to 550,000 distinct CDR3 sequences, more than 15% of them singletons. Specimen: CD8+ T cells from PBMCs. Every receptor here comes from a human donor in good health (CMV status not recorded). Some clones in this sample may be carry-over from other donors' samples.

This clonotype was recorded at least ten times. This chain joins TRBV11-2 and TRBJ2-3; perhaps TRBD2 as D (7 bases). The CDR3 sequence is 17 residues long. Trimming left V 0 bases short and J 1 base short, with 14 bases between. CDR1 is SGHAT, CDR2 FQNNGV, per germline. DNA of the CDR3: TGTGCCAGCAGCTTAGAGAGGGGCGGGGGCCGCACAGATACGCAGTATTTT. Amino acid sequence: CASSLERGGGRTDTQYF.

This clonotype was recorded many times. The chain uses TRBV27 and TRBJ1-1; a possible D gene is TRBD1 (5 bases). The germline V gene has CDR1 MNHEY and CDR2 SMNVEV (reference sequence). The CDR3 contains 17 residues. Trimming pared 5 bases from V and 1 base from J, leaving 20 bases between. CDR3 in amino acids: CASSTQTWDGGNTEAFF. The CDR3 DNA sequence: TGTGCCAGCAGTACACAAACCTGGGACGGAGGGAACACTGAAGCTTTCTTT.

This clonotype occurred many times. The gene calls are TRBV14 and TRBJ1-1; possibly TRBD1 for D (5 bases). Trimming pared 4 bases from V and 4 bases from J, leaving 31 bases between. CDR1 and CDR2 from the germline V gene are SGHDN and FVKESK. CDR3 length equals 20 residues. CDR3 sequence (DNA): TGTGCCAGCAGCCCCCATAGGTTAGACAGTCGACCCTCAAAGGGCACTGAAGCTTTCTTT. Translation gives CASSPHRLDSRPSKGTEAFF.

The rearrangement links TRBV19 to TRBJ2-4; D call uncertain. Germline values: CDR1 LNHDA, CDR2 SQIVND (reference sequence). V was trimmed by 5 bases and J by 5 bases, leaving 7 bases between them. The CDR3 is made up of 12 amino acids. The CDR3 DNA is TGTGCCAGTAGTCAAGGAGAAAACATTCAGTACTTC. Translation gives CASSQGENIQYF.

At least ten counts were recorded for this clonotype. CDR3 DNA sequence: TGTGCCAGCAGTGACTGGGGAGGAGGGAACGAGCAGTACTTC. Protein sequence: CASSDWGGGNEQYF. V and J are TRBV6-1 and TRBJ2-7; D might be TRBD2 (6 bases). Trimming removed 3 bases from V and 5 bases from J, with 14 bases in between. This CDR3 is built from 14 residues. In germline, CDR1 is MNHNS, CDR2 SASEGT.

This clonotype was counted between two and nine times. CDR3 amino acids: CATSRDHIRGQETQYF. CDR3 nucleotides: TGTGCCACCAGCAGAGATCACATTCGAGGCCAAGAGACCCAGTACTTC. The chain recombines TRBV15 with TRBJ2-5, with D uncertain. Trimming pared 0 bases from V and 1 base from J, leaving 12 bases between. Germline V CDR1 and CDR2: LNHNV, YYDKDF (reference sequence). The CDR3 length is 16 residues.

This clonotype was seen a few times. The J gene is TRBJ2-3, the V gene TRBV2, with 11 bases matching TRBD2. Germline assignment: CDR1 SNHLY and CDR2 FYNNEI. V lost 10 bases and J lost 1; bases outside the gene matches: 7. CDR3 length equals 15 residues. The CDR3 spells CATAGLAARTDTQYF. Here the CDR3 DNA reads TGTGCCACCGCGGGACTAGCGGCCCGCACAGATACGCAGTATTTT.

The genes are TRBV6-4 and TRBJ2-1, with D tentatively TRBD2 (6 bases). Deletions cut 2 bases from V and 1 base from J, with 9 bases between. Germline CDR1 MRHNA, CDR2 SNTAGT. This CDR3 has 15 amino acids. The CDR3 nucleotides are TGTGCCAGCAGTGACGCTGCGGGGTCCTACAATGAGCAGTTCTTC. Encoded protein: CASSDAAGSYNEQFF.

This clonotype was picked up many times. V usage is TRBV4-1 and J usage is TRBJ1-2; no reliable D call. In germline, CDR1 is MGHRA, CDR2 YSYEKL. V lost 3 bases to trimming and J lost 0 bases, with 14 bases between them. This CDR3 is built from 16 residues. The CDR3 loop is CASSQSKPDPNYGYTF. The CDR3 DNA reads TGCGCCAGCAGCCAGAGCAAGCCCGACCCTAACTATGGCTACACCTTC.

Regarding this clonotype: This may come from a read error, since a much larger clone is one base off. The chain uses TRBV6-8 and TRBJ2-7, with 9 bases lining up with TRBD1. The J segment lost 7 bases and the V segment lost 5 bases, leaving 12 bases of the junction unmatched. Germline V gene data show CDR1 as MNHGY and CDR2 as SAAAGT. The CDR3 has 15 residues. In nucleotides, the CDR3 is TGTGCCAGCAGTAGAGGCGGACAGGGGTTGGTTGAGCAGTACTTC. This gives the protein CASSRGGQGLVEQYF.

This clonotype was detected ten times or more. The rearrangement joins TRBV27 to TRBJ2-1; D might be TRBD2 (5 bases). CDR1 is MNHEY and CDR2 is SMNVEV in the germline V gene (reference sequence). This CDR3 contains 13 residues. V gave up 8 bases and J gave up 5 bases, with 13 bases separating them. CDR3: CASGSAPNNEQFF. DNA of the CDR3: TGTGCCAGCGGGAGTGCGCCGAACAATGAGCAGTTCTTC.

In its sample, this clonotype was seen a few times. The rearrangement links TRBV29-1 to TRBJ2-1; weak D call: TRBD1 (5 bases). V was clipped by 0 bases and J by 0 bases, with 9 bases between them. The CDR3 contains 15 residues. Germline V lookup: CDR1 SQVTM, CDR2 ANQGSEA. The CDR3 bases are TGCAGCGTTGAAGATCAGGGATACTCCTACAATGAGCAGTTCTTC. Translated: CSVEDQGYSYNEQFF.

This clonotype was counted many times. This rearrangement joins TRBV28 to TRBJ2-5; 7 nucleotides agree with TRBD1. V was clipped by 7 bases and J by 5 bases; unmatched bases: 16. The CDR3 is made up of 16 amino acids. The germline V gene has CDR1 MDHEN and CDR2 SYDVKM. The CDR3 DNA is TGTGCCAGCATGGTCAGAGGGGGCGGAATAATTGAGACCCAGTACTTC. Translated: CASMVRGGGIIETQYF. The whole variable domain, remainder taken from reference TRBV28 and TRBJ2-5, is DVKVTQSSRYLVKRTGEKVFLECVQDMDHENMFWYRQDPGLGLRLIYFSYDVKMKEKGDIPEGYSVSREKKERFSLILESASTNQTSMYLCASMVRGGGIIETQYFGPGTRLLVL.

This clonotype was detected ten times or more. The V gene is TRBV7-6, the J gene TRBJ2-3, with 8 nucleotides matching TRBD2. CDR1 is SGHVS, CDR2 FNYEAQ, per germline. V lost 1 base and J lost 1; bases outside the gene matches: 4. The CDR3 runs 16 residues. CDR3 sequence: CASSLDPAGGTDTQYF. The CDR3 region has the DNA TGTGCCAGCAGCTTAGATCCAGCGGGAGGCACAGATACGCAGTATTTT.

This clonotype turned up a few times. The rearrangement joins TRBV5-6 to TRBJ1-5; no reliable D call. Trimming took 0 bases from V and 6 from J, leaving 7 bases between them. This CDR3 is built from 13 residues. Germline V gives CDR1 SGHDT, CDR2 YYEEEE. The CDR3 here is CASSLGGIQPQHF. In DNA, the CDR3 is TGTGCCAGCAGCTTGGGAGGGATTCAGCCCCAGCATTTT.

J is TRBJ2-2 and V is TRBV11-2, with 8 bases identical to TRBD2. Germline values: CDR1 SGHAT, CDR2 FQNNGV. With 2 bases clipped from V and 1 base from J, the junction kept 6 bases outside the gene matches. CDR3 length: 17 residues. The CDR3 DNA follows: TGTGCCAGCAGCTTATGGGCTAGCGGGCGGAACACCGGGGAGCTGTTTTTT. This codes for CASSLWASGRNTGELFF.

This clonotype was recorded at least ten times. The chain links TRBV7-9 to TRBJ1-1; D may be TRBD1 (6 bases). The germline V gene has CDR1 SEHNR and CDR2 FQNEAQ (reference sequence). The CDR3 length is 15 residues. V was trimmed by 5 bases and J by 1 base, leaving 14 bases between them. Here the CDR3 DNA reads TGTGCCAGCAGCCCCCAGGGGCCGGGGAACACTGAAGCTTTCTTT. This codes for CASSPQGPGNTEAFF.

This clonotype was found many times. The J gene is TRBJ2-7, the V gene TRBV2; 8 positions match TRBD2. Germline-derived CDR1 and CDR2 are SNHLY and FYNNEI. This CDR3 comprises 12 residues. V shed 7 bases, J shed 2 bases, and the junction held 1 base outside the gene matches. This chain's CDR3 is CASNGGAYEQYF. CDR3 nucleotides: TGTGCCAGCAACGGGGGGGCCTACGAGCAGTACTTC. The complete variable domain, with remaining parts taken from reference TRBV2 and TRBJ2-7, reads EPEVTQTPSHQVTQMGQEVILRCVPISNHLYFYWYRQILGQKVEFLVSFYNNEISEKSEIFDDQFSVERPDGSNFTLKIRSTKLEDSAMYFCASNGGAYEQYFGPGTRLTVT.

About this clonotype itself: The CDR3 end shows no conserved phenylalanine or tryptophan, and so a read error is likely. The chain combines TRBV29-1 with TRBJ2-1; 8 nucleotides match TRBD2. This CDR3 is 15 amino acids long. Trimming cost V 0 bases and J 4 bases; bases outside gene matches: 5. Germline V gene sequence: CDR1 SQVTM, CDR2 ANQGSEA. CDR3 nucleotide sequence: TGCAGCGTTGAAGACCAAGCGGGAGTGTACAATGAGCAGTTCTTA. This translates into CSVEDQAGVYNEQFL.

Only a few counts were recorded for this clonotype. The chain is built from TRBV9 and TRBJ2-5; TRBD1 matches 9 bases. The germline gives CDR1 SGDLS, CDR2 YYNGEE. V lost 3 bases and J lost 1; bases outside the gene matches: 10. The CDR3 is 17 amino acids. In DNA, the CDR3 is TGTGCCAGCAGCGAGAGGGGGACAGGGAACCCCCAAGAGACCCAGTACTTC. This sequence encodes CASSERGTGNPQETQYF.

This clonotype was observed a handful of times. The V call is TRBV20-1, the J call TRBJ2-1, with TRBD2 identical over 11 bases. This CDR3 region has 16 residues. CDR1 and CDR2 (germline): DFQATT, SNEGSKA (reference sequence). The V gene end was trimmed by 6 bases and the J gene end by 8 bases; junction bases not matched to a gene: 15. CDR3 bases: TGCAGTGCCCCCGATGTGGAGACTAGCGGGAATGATGAGCAGTTCTTC. Translating gives CSAPDVETSGNDEQFF.

This clonotype showed up many times. The rearrangement uses TRBV7-9 and TRBJ1-2, with TRBD1 identical over 8 bases. Looked up from germline, CDR1 is SEHNR and CDR2 is FQNEAQ (reference sequence). The CDR3 spans 15 residues. The ends lost 3 bases at V and 4 bases at J; junction bases unmatched: 7. The CDR3 DNA follows: TGTGCCAGCAGCTTTGGACAGGGCATTGTCTATGGCTACACCTTC. As protein: CASSFGQGIVYGYTF.

This clonotype was counted a few times. The chain employs TRBV5-1 and TRBJ2-1; TRBD2 aligns across 8 bases. The germline gives CDR1 SGHRS, CDR2 YFSETQ. J lost 0 bases, V lost 3 bases, and 8 bases had no gene match. This CDR3 is built from 17 residues. The chain's CDR3 is CASSSQTSESSYNEQFF. The CDR3 DNA reads TGCGCCAGCAGCTCCCAGACTAGCGAGAGCTCCTACAATGAGCAGTTCTTC. Full variable domain (outside the CDR3, taken from reference TRBV5-1 and TRBJ2-1): KAGVTQTPRYLIKTRGQQVTLSCSPISGHRSVSWYQQTPGQGLQFLFEYFSETQRNKGNFPGRFSGRQFSNSRSEMNVSTLELGDSALYLCASSSQTSESSYNEQFFGPGTRLTVL.

On this clonotype itself: This may be a read error, as it is one base from a much larger clone. No conserved phenylalanine or tryptophan is present at the end of the CDR3, so a read error is the likely explanation. The rearrangement uses TRBV4-1 and TRBJ1-4; D unresolved. Trimming removed 0 bases at V and 0 bases at J, with 8 bases between. The CDR3 is 16 amino acids. The germline V gene has CDR1 MGHRA and CDR2 YSYEKL. CDR3 sequence reads: CASSQDWGSTNEKLFY. The DNA for the CDR3 is TGCGCCAGCAGCCAAGATTGGGGTTCAACTAATGAAAAACTGTTTTAT.

This chain links TRBV19 with TRBJ1-1; D gene ambiguous. The CDR3 is 13 amino acids. From germline, CDR1 is LNHDA and CDR2 SQIVND (reference sequence). Between the trimmed V and J ends, which lost 3 bases and 5 bases, there was a span of 10 bases. CDR3 DNA sequence: TGTGCCAGTAGTATCGGTCCCTCGACTGAAGCTTTCTTT. As protein: CASSIGPSTEAFF.